This T cell receptor (beta chain) was identified during a study of sequential checkpoint blockade in melanoma. Documented treatment: randomized to nivolumab then ipilimumab (arm A) or the reverse (arm B). The protocol was immunoSEQ multiplex PCR, while the TCRdb copy is restricted to in-frame clones and leaves out a portion. This table holds over 3,500 clones, roughly 24% found once. CDR3 size: 12 residues. Germline lookup yields CDR1 KGHSH and CDR2 LQKENI. The V end was cut by 3 bases, the J end by 10 bases, with 9 bases between. This sequence originates from a human donor with melanoma. The sequences come from tumor tissue (inferred from file names), collected from a patient given nivolumab and ipilimumab in sequence. This rearrangement joins TRBV18 to TRBJ1-4; D unresolved. The CDR3 region has the DNA TGTGCCAGCTCACCTAACCCCGGAAAACTGTTTTTT. Translating gives CASSPNPGKLFF.